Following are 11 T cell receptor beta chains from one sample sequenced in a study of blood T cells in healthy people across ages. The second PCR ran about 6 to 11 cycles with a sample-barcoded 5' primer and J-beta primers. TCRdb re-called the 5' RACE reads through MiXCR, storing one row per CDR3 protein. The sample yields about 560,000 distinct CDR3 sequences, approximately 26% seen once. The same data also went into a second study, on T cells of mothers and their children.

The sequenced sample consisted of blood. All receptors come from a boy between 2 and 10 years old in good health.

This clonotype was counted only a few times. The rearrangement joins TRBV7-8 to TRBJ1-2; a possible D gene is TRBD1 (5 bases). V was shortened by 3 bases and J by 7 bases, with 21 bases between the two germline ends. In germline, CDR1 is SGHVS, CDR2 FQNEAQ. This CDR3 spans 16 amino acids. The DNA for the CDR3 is TGTGCCAGCAGCTTCGGAACGCGCAAGGGTAGGGGTGGCTACACCTTC. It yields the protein CASSFGTRKGRGGYTF. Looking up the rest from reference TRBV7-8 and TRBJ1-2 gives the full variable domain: GAGVSQSPRYKVAKRGQDVALRCDPISGHVSLFWYQQALGQGPEFLTYFQNEAQLDKSGLPSDRFFAERPEGSVSTLKIQRTQQEDSAVYLCASSFGTRKGRGGYTFGSGTRLTVV.

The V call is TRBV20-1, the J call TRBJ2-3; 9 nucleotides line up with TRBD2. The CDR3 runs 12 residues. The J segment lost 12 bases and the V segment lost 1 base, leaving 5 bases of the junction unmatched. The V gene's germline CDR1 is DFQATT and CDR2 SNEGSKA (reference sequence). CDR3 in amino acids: CSARGPGLAQYF. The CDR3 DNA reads TGCAGTGCTAGAGGTCCGGGACTAGCCCAGTATTTT.

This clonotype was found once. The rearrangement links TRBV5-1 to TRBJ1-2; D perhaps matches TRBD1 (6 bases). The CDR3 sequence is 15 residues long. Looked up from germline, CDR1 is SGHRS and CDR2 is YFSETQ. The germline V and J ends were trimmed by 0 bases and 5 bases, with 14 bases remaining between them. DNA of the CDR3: TGCGCCAGCAGCTTGGCGGGCGGGGGCGGATATGGCTACACCTTC. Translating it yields CASSLAGGGGYGYTF.

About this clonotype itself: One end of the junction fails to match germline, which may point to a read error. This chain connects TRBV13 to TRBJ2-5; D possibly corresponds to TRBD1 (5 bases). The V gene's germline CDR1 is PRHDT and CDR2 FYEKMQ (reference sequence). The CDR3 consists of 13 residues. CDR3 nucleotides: TGTGCCAGCAGCCACGACAGACAAGGGACCCAGTACTTC. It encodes CASSHDRQGTQYF. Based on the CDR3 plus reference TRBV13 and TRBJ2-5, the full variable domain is AAGVIQSPRHLIKEKRETATLKCYPIPRHDTVYWYQQGPGQDPQFLISFYEKMQSDKGSIPDRFSAQQFSDYHSELNMSSLELGDSALYFCASSHDRQGTQYFGPGTRLLVL.

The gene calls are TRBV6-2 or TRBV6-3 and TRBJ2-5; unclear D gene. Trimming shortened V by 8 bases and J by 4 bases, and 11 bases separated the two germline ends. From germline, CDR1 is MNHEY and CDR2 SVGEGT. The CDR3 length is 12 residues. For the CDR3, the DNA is TGTGCCAGCGGCCTACCCCCAGAGACCCAGTACTTC. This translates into CASGLPPETQYF.

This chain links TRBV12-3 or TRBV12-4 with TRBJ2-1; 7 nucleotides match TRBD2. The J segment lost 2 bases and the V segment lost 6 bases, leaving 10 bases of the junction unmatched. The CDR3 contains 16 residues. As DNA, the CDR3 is TGTGCCAGCAGCTACCTTGGCGGGAGCCCCTACAATGAGCAGTTCTTC. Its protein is CASSYLGGSPYNEQFF.

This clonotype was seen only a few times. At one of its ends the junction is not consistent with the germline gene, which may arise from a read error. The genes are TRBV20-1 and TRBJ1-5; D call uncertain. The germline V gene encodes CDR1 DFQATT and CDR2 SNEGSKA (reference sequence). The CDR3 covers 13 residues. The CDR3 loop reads CSTSEEAGQPQHF. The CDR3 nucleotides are TGCAGTACTAGTGAGGAGGCGGGTCAGCCCCAGCATTTT.

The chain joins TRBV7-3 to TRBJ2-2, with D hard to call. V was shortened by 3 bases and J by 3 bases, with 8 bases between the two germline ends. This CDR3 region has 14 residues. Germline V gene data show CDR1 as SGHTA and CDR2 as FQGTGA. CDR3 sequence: CASSFGPDTGELFF. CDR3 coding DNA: TGTGCCAGCAGCTTCGGCCCCGACACCGGGGAGCTGTTTTTT.

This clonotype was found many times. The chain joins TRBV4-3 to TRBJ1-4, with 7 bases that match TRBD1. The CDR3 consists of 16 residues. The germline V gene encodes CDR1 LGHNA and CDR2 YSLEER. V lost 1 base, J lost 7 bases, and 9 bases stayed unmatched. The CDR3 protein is CASSQGQGGGSEKLFF. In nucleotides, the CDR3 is TGCGCCAGCAGCCAAGGACAGGGAGGAGGTAGTGAAAAACTGTTTTTT.

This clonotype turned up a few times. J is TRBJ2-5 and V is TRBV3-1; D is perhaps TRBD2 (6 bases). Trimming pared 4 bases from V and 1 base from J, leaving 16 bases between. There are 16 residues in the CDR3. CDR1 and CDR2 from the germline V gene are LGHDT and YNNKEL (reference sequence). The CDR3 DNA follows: TGTGCCAGCAGCCCTGTTGGCGCGGGGCTCCAAGAGACCCAGTACTTC. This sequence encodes CASSPVGAGLQETQYF.

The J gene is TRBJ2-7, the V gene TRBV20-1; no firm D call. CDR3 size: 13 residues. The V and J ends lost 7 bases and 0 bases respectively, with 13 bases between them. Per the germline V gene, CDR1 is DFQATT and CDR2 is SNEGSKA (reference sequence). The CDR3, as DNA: TGCAGTGTTCCAAACAGAGACTCCTACGAGCAGTACTTC. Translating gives CSVPNRDSYEQYF.